The 29 T cell receptor beta chains listed next were all sequenced from one sample in a study of PD-1 blockade in classical Hodgkin lymphoma. Profiled with immunoSEQ multiplex PCR; TCRdb holds only in-frame clones, not every one. The sample includes about 99,000 clones, roughly 80% of them seen just once. Brentuximab vedotin exposure varied, and every patient relapsed after autologous stem cell transplantation. The source material was peripheral blood mononuclear cells (PBMCs), sampled before the second cycle of nivolumab. These receptors were collected from a human donor with classical Hodgkin lymphoma.

The chain joins TRBV6-1 to TRBJ1-2, with D tentatively TRBD1 (6 bases). The CDR3 is 13 amino acids. V was trimmed by 5 bases and J by 4 bases, leaving 11 bases between them. Looked up from germline, CDR1 is MNHNS and CDR2 is SASEGT. The CDR3 spells CASSPDSFYGYTF. The CDR3 nucleotides are TGTGCCAGCAGTCCGGACAGCTTCTATGGCTACACCTTC.

In this sample, this clone turned up a few times. The chain carries TRBV21-1 and TRBJ2-7; whether TRBD1, the table's D call, matches the DNA was not checked. TRBV21-1 is a documented pseudogene. This CDR3 region has 14 residues. The CDR3 reads CASSKATPPYEQYF. CDR3 sequence (DNA): TGTGCCAGCAGCAAAGCGACACCACCCTACGAGCAGTACTTC.

This clone has a single count. The chain couples TRBV6-5 to TRBJ2-2; D possibly corresponds to TRBD2 (5 bases). The length of the CDR3 is 12 residues. V was clipped by 7 bases and J by 9 bases, with 12 bases between them. Germline CDR1 MNHEY, CDR2 SVGAGI. The CDR3 region has the DNA TGTGCCAGCATTTCTACTAGAAGGGAGCTGTTTTTT. Protein product: CASISTRRELFF.

The CDR3 DNA reads TGTGCCAGCAGTCCCCGACCGGGACAGCGATCCTCCTCTGGGGCCAACGTCCTGACTTTC. It translates to CASSPRPGQRSSSGANVLTF. The V and J genes are TRBV28 and TRBJ2-6, with 7 bases identical to TRBD1. With V trimmed by 5 bases and J by 0 bases, 16 bases remained unmatched. CDR3 length equals 20 residues. Germline values: CDR1 MDHEN, CDR2 SYDVKM.

This clone was recorded once. The rearrangement joins TRBV19 to TRBJ2-1; the D gene is possibly TRBD2 (6 bases). The CDR3 sequence is 16 residues long. CDR1 and CDR2 (germline): LNHDA, SQIVND (reference sequence). Between the trimmed V and J ends, which lost 6 bases and 2 bases, there was a span of 17 bases. The CDR3 is CASRGTGGRPYNEQFF. Written as DNA, the CDR3 is TGTGCCAGTAGGGGGACCGGGGGACGGCCCTACAATGAGCAGTTCTTC. The whole variable domain, remainder taken from reference TRBV19 and TRBJ2-1, is DGGITQSPKYLFRKEGQNVTLSCEQNLNHDAMYWYRQDPGQGLRLIYYSQIVNDFQKGDIAEGYSVSREKKESFPLTVTSAQKNPTAFYLCASRGTGGRPYNEQFFGPGTRLTVL.

The V and J genes are TRBV7-2 and TRBJ2-7; TRBD2 is a possible D gene (6 bases). Germline CDR1 SGHTA, CDR2 FQGNSA. The ends were cut back, 3 bases at V and 6 bases at J, with 18 bases in the middle. The CDR3 is 15 amino acids. The CDR3: CASSFRRERFGEQYF. The CDR3 nucleotides read TGTGCCAGCAGCTTTCGCCGGGAGAGGTTTGGCGAGCAGTACTTC.

This chain connects TRBV19 to TRBJ2-1, with TRBD2 identical over 9 bases. The CDR3 spans 13 residues. Germline CDR1 LNHDA, CDR2 SQIVND (reference sequence). The V segment lost 0 bases and the J segment 9 bases; nucleotides outside the gene matches: 0. DNA of the CDR3: TGTGCCAGTAGTATAGATAGCGGGGGTGAGCAGTTCTTC. Translating gives CASSIDSGGEQFF. Full variable domain (rest looked up from reference TRBV19 and TRBJ2-1): DGGITQSPKYLFRKEGQNVTLSCEQNLNHDAMYWYRQDPGQGLRLIYYSQIVNDFQKGDIAEGYSVSREKKESFPLTVTSAQKNPTAFYLCASSIDSGGEQFFGPGTRLTVL.

The chain recombines TRBV27 with TRBJ1-2; TRBD1 agrees at 9 bases. The V gene end was trimmed by 8 bases and the J gene end by 4 bases; junction bases not matched to a gene: 14. CDR1 is MNHEY and CDR2 is SMNVEV in the germline V gene (reference sequence). This CDR3 is 16 amino acids long. DNA of the CDR3: TGTGCCAGCGGGAACAGGGGGCTTTCCCCGATCTATGGCTACACCTTC. Amino acids: CASGNRGLSPIYGYTF.

This clone was observed a few times. This chain uses TRBV5-4 with TRBJ2-7; 10 bases line up with TRBD1. V lost 3 bases, J lost 5 bases, and 2 bases stayed unmatched. The CDR3 has 13 residues. From germline, CDR1 is SGHNT and CDR2 YYREEE (reference sequence). DNA of the CDR3: TGTGCCAGCAGCTCCGGGACAGGGGACGAGCAGTACTTC. This encodes CASSSGTGDEQYF.

This rearrangement joins TRBV5-1 to TRBJ2-2; 7 bases line up with TRBD1. V was clipped by 4 bases and J by 1 base; unmatched bases: 4. Looked up from germline, CDR1 is SGHRS and CDR2 is YFSETQ. The length of the CDR3 is 15 residues. CDR3: CASSLRQGNTGELFF. The CDR3 region has the DNA TGCGCCAGCAGCCTTCGACAGGGGAACACCGGGGAGCTGTTTTTT.

V usage is TRBV6-1 and J usage is TRBJ2-1; no firm D call. CDR3 length: 11 residues. CDR1 is MNHNS and CDR2 is SASEGT in the germline V gene. V gave up 6 bases and J gave up 15 bases, with 15 bases separating them. This CDR3 reads CASRGTGHSFF. Written as DNA, the CDR3 is TGTGCCAGCAGGGGAACGGGCCACTCGTTCTTC.

The rearrangement joins TRBV11-2 to TRBJ2-5; D possibly corresponds to TRBD2 (7 bases). The ends were cut back, 5 bases at V and 4 bases at J, with 20 bases in the middle. Germline CDR1 reads SGHAT; CDR2 reads FQNNGV. This CDR3 comprises 16 residues. CDR3 in amino acids: CASSPQGGGLGETQYF. The CDR3 coding sequence is TGTGCCAGCAGCCCGCAGGGAGGGGGTTTAGGAGAGACCCAGTACTTC.

The chain has TRBV4-1 and TRBJ1-2; TRBD1 agrees at 11 bases. The CDR3 extends over 16 amino acids. From germline, CDR1 is MGHRA and CDR2 YSYEKL. The ends lost 0 bases at V and 8 bases at J; junction bases unmatched: 8. CDR3 residues: CASSQDWTGGLRGYTF. CDR3 sequence (DNA): TGCGCCAGCAGCCAAGATTGGACAGGGGGCCTCCGGGGCTACACCTTC.

This clone was seen once. J is TRBJ2-3 and V is TRBV7-9; D perhaps matches TRBD2 (6 bases). The CDR3 covers 15 residues. V was shortened by 6 bases and J by 6 bases, with 19 bases between the two germline ends. Looked up from germline, CDR1 is SEHNR and CDR2 is FQNEAQ (reference sequence). CDR3 residues: CASRTLAVTLDTQYF. The CDR3 DNA follows: TGTGCCAGCAGGACATTAGCGGTAACCCTCGATACGCAGTATTTT.

This chain uses TRBV11-3 with TRBJ2-7, with TRBD2 matching 7 bases. Germline CDR1 reads SGHNT; CDR2 reads YENEEA. V gave up 5 bases and J gave up 3 bases; unmatched junction bases: 7. The CDR3 runs to 14 residues. CDR3 DNA: TGTGCCAGCAGCCGGCAGGGAGGGGACTACGAGCAGTACTTC. Protein: CASSRQGGDYEQYF.

The rearrangement uses TRBV5-8 and TRBJ2-3, with 11 bases fitting TRBD2. CDR3 size: 16 residues. V was clipped by 7 bases and J by 8 bases; unmatched bases: 15. The V gene's germline CDR1 is SGHTS and CDR2 YDEGEE. CDR3 coding DNA: TGTGCCAGCTCCCCTAGAGTAGCGGGAGGGCCTGTTACGCAGTATTTT. Translated, it gives CASSPRVAGGPVTQYF.

This clone was counted between two and nine times. The genes are TRBV5-1 and TRBJ2-5, with D possibly being TRBD1 (5 bases). Germline V gives CDR1 SGHRS, CDR2 YFSETQ. The CDR3 consists of 13 residues. Trimming left V 0 bases short and J 7 bases short, with 10 bases between. The CDR3 reads CASSLGQPGTQYF. CDR3 nucleotide sequence: TGCGCCAGCAGCTTGGGACAGCCAGGGACCCAGTACTTC.

The chain links TRBV11-2 to TRBJ2-7; 8 positions match TRBD1. Germline trimming cut 5 bases from V and 5 bases from J; bases unmatched to any gene: 8. The germline CDR1 and CDR2 sequences are SGHAT and FQNNGV. The CDR3 sequence is 14 residues long. CDR3 DNA sequence: TGTGCCAGCAGCCCCCGGACAGGGAACGACGAGCAGTACTTC. As protein: CASSPRTGNDEQYF.

The chain links TRBV5-1 to TRBJ2-7, with 10 bases that match TRBD1. The V gene end was trimmed by 6 bases and the J gene end by 1 base; junction bases not matched to a gene: 4. The CDR3 is made up of 14 amino acids. The V gene's germline CDR1 is SGHRS and CDR2 YFSETQ. The CDR3: CASKGQGPSYEQYF. The CDR3 DNA reads TGCGCCAGCAAGGGACAGGGGCCATCCTACGAGCAGTACTTC.

The V call is TRBV29-1, the J call TRBJ1-3; D is unclear. Trimming removed 0 bases from V and 0 bases from J, with 15 bases in between. From germline, CDR1 is SQVTM and CDR2 ANQGSEA. The CDR3 has 17 amino acids. CDR3 DNA: TGCAGCGTTGAAGATTTTCACGGCCCTCGCTCTGGAAACACCATATATTTT. Translation: CSVEDFHGPRSGNTIYF.

The chain recombines TRBV7-7 with TRBJ2-3; the match to TRBD2 covers 7 bases. Losses at the gene ends were 6 bases for V and 6 bases for J; bases not matched to a gene: 9. The CDR3 runs 14 residues. Per the germline V gene, CDR1 is SSHAT and CDR2 is FNYEAQ (reference sequence). Here the CDR3 reads CASRELAWGDTQYF. The CDR3 DNA follows: TGTGCCAGCAGAGAACTAGCGTGGGGGGATACGCAGTATTTT.

This chain uses TRBV2 with TRBJ2-5, with TRBD1 matching over 9 bases. Trimming took 10 bases from V and 2 from J; bases not matched to a gene: 5. The germline gives CDR1 SNHLY, CDR2 FYNNEI. This CDR3 spans 13 amino acids. The CDR3 reads CAIRQGEQETQYF. For the CDR3, the DNA is TGTGCCATCAGACAGGGGGAGCAAGAGACCCAGTACTTC.

The J gene is TRBJ2-7, the V gene TRBV19; D might be TRBD1 or TRBD2, each matching 5 bases. The germline V and J ends were trimmed by 3 bases and 3 bases, with 12 bases remaining between them. Looked up from germline, CDR1 is LNHDA and CDR2 is SQIVND (reference sequence). This CDR3 is 14 amino acids long. CDR3 in amino acids: CASSMGPGRYEQYF. The DNA of the CDR3 is TGTGCCAGTAGTATGGGACCAGGACGCTACGAGCAGTACTTC.

The CDR3 spells CASSLGEQYEQYF. Written as DNA, the CDR3 is TGTGCCAGCAGCTTAGGGGAACAGTACGAGCAGTACTTC. The chain recombines TRBV11-2 with TRBJ2-7, with D unclear. The V gene's germline CDR1 is SGHAT and CDR2 FQNNGV. The ends were cut back, 1 base at V and 4 bases at J, with 8 bases in the middle. CDR3 size: 13 residues.

The V gene is TRBV10-3, the J gene TRBJ1-1, with unresolved D. This CDR3 has 14 residues. V was pared by 6 bases and J by 6 bases, with 17 bases between. Germline V gene data show CDR1 as ENHRY and CDR2 as SYGVKD. The CDR3 protein is CAIRGGSIPSEAFF. The CDR3 DNA reads as TGTGCCATCAGGGGCGGCTCCATCCCTTCTGAAGCTTTCTTT.

V and J are TRBV29-1 and TRBJ1-1; unclear D gene. This CDR3 has 13 residues. With 4 bases removed from V and 1 base from J, the gap between germline ends came to 10 bases. Germline V gene lookup returns CDR1 SQVTM and CDR2 ANQGSEA. CDR3 nucleotides: TGCAGCGTTGGAACGGCAGGGAACACTGAAGCTTTCTTT. Protein product: CSVGTAGNTEAFF.

This rearrangement joins TRBV10-3 to TRBJ1-1, with 7 positions matching TRBD1. Germline CDR1 is ENHRY and CDR2 is SYGVKD. V shed 10 bases, J shed 4 bases, and the junction held 9 bases outside the gene matches. The CDR3 runs 13 residues. CDR3 amino acids: CATRQGWGTEAFF. In DNA form, the CDR3 reads TGTGCCACAAGACAGGGCTGGGGCACTGAAGCTTTCTTT.

This clone has a handful of counts. The chain combines TRBV10-3 with TRBJ1-2, with D perhaps TRBD1 (5 bases). From germline, CDR1 is ENHRY and CDR2 SYGVKD. CDR3 size: 13 residues. Trimming left V 3 bases short and J 2 bases short, with 7 bases between. The CDR3 DNA follows: TGTGCCATCAGTGATAGGGGAAACTATGGCTACACCTTC. It yields the protein CAISDRGNYGYTF.

This chain uses TRBV19 with TRBJ2-5, with D possibly being TRBD1 (6 bases). Germline V gene data show CDR1 as LNHDA and CDR2 as SQIVND (reference sequence). The CDR3 runs to 14 residues. Trimming removed 2 bases from V and 5 bases from J, with 12 bases in between. The CDR3 DNA reads as TGTGCCAGTAGTATAACAGGGTTGAAGGAGACCCAGTACTTC. As protein: CASSITGLKETQYF.